These 8 T cell receptor beta chains were all obtained from the same sample, sequenced in a study of cytomegalovirus exposure and HLA in healthy donors. Primers included in the PCR were 60 Vbeta and 13 Jbeta primers. Repertoires were generated with immunoSEQ multiplex PCR, while TCRdb's copy carries only in-frame clones and drops some. The data show around 200,000 clones, with 82% seen just once and 0.5% to 0.7% held by the top ten. Sequencing was carried out using PBMCs. The origin of the receptors is a woman aged 35 to 49 in good health and CMV-seronegative.

This clone was detected once. The rearrangement links TRBV25-1 to TRBJ1-1; TRBD1 might be the D (6 bases). Germline CDR1 and CDR2: MGHDK and SYGVNS. V gave up 3 bases and J gave up 6 bases, with 23 bases separating them. The CDR3 length is 17 residues. CDR3 sequence (DNA): TGTGCCAGCAGTGAGATACAGGGTAGCCTCGGGTCTGCTGAAGCTTTCTTT. It encodes CASSEIQGSLGSAEAFF.

V usage is TRBV5-1 and J usage is TRBJ2-2; the match to TRBD2 covers 15 bases. Germline V CDR1 and CDR2: SGHRS, YFSETQ. The CDR3 loop spans 17 amino acids. V gave up 4 bases and J gave up 6 bases; unmatched junction bases: 7. CDR3 in DNA: TGCGCCAGCAGCCGGACTAGCGGGGGGGTTCGTCCCGGGGAGCTGTTTTTT. Its protein is CASSRTSGGVRPGELFF.

This sequence joins TRBV7-8 and TRBJ2-2; perhaps TRBD2 as D (6 bases). Trimming shortened V by 5 bases and J by 5 bases, and 9 bases separated the two germline ends. CDR1 is SGHVS and CDR2 is FQNEAQ in the germline V gene. The CDR3 runs to 13 residues. The CDR3 nucleotides are TGTGCCAGCAGCCCTGGGGGGACCGGGGAGCTGTTTTTT. Residues: CASSPGGTGELFF.

The CDR3 bases are TGTGCCAGCAGCTCGGGACTAGCGGTGCCCTACGAGCAGTACTTC. It is translated as CASSSGLAVPYEQYF. The J gene is TRBJ2-5, the V gene TRBV5-6, with TRBD2 matching over 11 bases. The DNA end is a closer match to TRBJ2-7, so the J assignment may be wrong. CDR1 is SGHDT and CDR2 is YYEEEE in the germline V gene. The CDR3 loop spans 15 amino acids.

The genes are TRBV6-5 and TRBJ2-7; D might be TRBD1 (5 bases). The germline V gene encodes CDR1 MNHEY and CDR2 SVGAGI. This CDR3 has 14 amino acids. Trimming took off 5 bases at V and 2 bases at J, with 13 bases between the two ends. The CDR3 protein is CASSIQEGPYEQYF. The CDR3 DNA sequence: TGTGCCAGCAGTATACAGGAAGGCCCCTACGAGCAGTACTTC.

The chain uses TRBV7-2 and TRBJ1-5; 7 nucleotides agree with TRBD1. This CDR3 spans 15 amino acids. V lost 5 bases to trimming and J lost 2 bases; unmatched junction nucleotides: 6. In germline, CDR1 is SGHTA, CDR2 FQGNSA. The DNA of the CDR3 is TGTGCCAGCAGCCGCAGGGGGGTGGGCAATCAGCCCCAGCATTTT. This encodes CASSRRGVGNQPQHF.

The chain is built from TRBV14 and TRBJ1-1, with D tentatively TRBD1 (6 bases). The CDR3 has 19 residues. Germline CDR1 SGHDN, CDR2 FVKESK. The ends were cut back, 1 base at V and 0 bases at J, with 21 bases in the middle. CDR3 loop: CASSQAGQLFSMLNTEAFF. The CDR3 DNA reads TGTGCCAGCAGCCAAGCCGGACAGCTCTTCTCCATGTTGAACACTGAAGCTTTCTTT.

The gene calls are TRBV2 and TRBJ1-3; 7 bases fit TRBD1. V shed 4 bases and J 3 bases; nucleotides not matched to a gene: 3. This CDR3 has 14 residues. CDR1 and CDR2 from the germline V gene are SNHLY and FYNNEI. The CDR3 here is CASSVNRGGNTIYF. The CDR3 region has the DNA TGTGCCAGCAGTGTGAACAGGGGTGGAAACACCATATATTTT.